This entry describes one TCR beta chain. Its specific antigen is unknown. Within one base of it there is no much larger clone, and no base qualities were kept. The record originates from a study of OX40 agonist ivuxolimab in advanced cancers. Regarding the research as a whole: Ivuxolimab was an agonistic, fully human IgG2 monoclonal antibody directed against OX40 (CD134), a costimulatory receptor. Three dose-escalation patients achieved partial responses, one with hepatocellular carcinoma and two with cutaneous melanoma. Prior anti-PD-1, anti-PD-L1 or anti-CTLA-4 therapy was permitted, and checkpoint inhibitors had been received by roughly 42% of dose-escalation patients. The dose-escalation cohort was almost 85% male with a mean age of about 60 years, ranging from roughly 20 to 85. Of the approximately 50 patients in dose escalation, about 19 had hepatocellular carcinoma, some 15 had melanoma, 9 had renal cell carcinoma and 9 had head and neck cancer. Intravenous ivuxolimab was administered to patients every 2 weeks at six dose levels: 0.01, 0.1, 0.3, 1.5, 3 and 10 mg/kg. The paper describes the monotherapy dose-escalation part (N of about 47 patients) of the phase I trial of ivuxolimab. The point of sequencing TCRbeta in the periphery was to test whether ivuxolimab changed TCR sequence diversity and drove clonal T-cell expansion.

To sequence the TCRbeta CDR3 region, genomic DNA was isolated from the sorted cells. TCRbeta CDR3 regions were sequenced using the immunoSEQ Assay. The immuneACCESS repertoire file appears here via TCRdb, limited to in-frame rearrangements. These files lack a portion of the clones; in checked studies, under half of the deficit traces to unresolved V genes, and the cause of the others is not known. For this sample there are around 60,000 clones; 90% to 95% appear just once. Around 1.8% of the sample is held by the ten biggest clonotypes. Overall results and qualifications from the work: The antigen specificity of the peripheral T cells that underwent clonal expansion was not determined. In partial responders in the 0.1-3.0 mg/kg groups, normalized peripheral clonal expansion was found to be among the lowest, especially among CD8+ T cells. After ivuxolimab, CD8+ T cells had more expanded clones than CD4+ T cells on average. At doses from 0.1 to 3.0 mg/kg, clonal expansion was seen in both CD4+ and CD8+ blood T cells between baseline and week 6. Low levels of normalized T-cell clonal expansion were also seen in some patients who did not respond.

The trial excluded patients who had a history of autoimmune disease or were on systemic immunosuppression. Peripheral blood for TCR sequencing was collected from all dose cohorts at baseline, on cycle 4 day 1, and on cycle 7 day 1. The samples were drawn from a first-in-human, open-label, multicenter phase I dose-escalation trial of ivuxolimab. Adults with locally advanced or metastatic melanoma, renal cell carcinoma, hepatocellular carcinoma or head and neck squamous cell carcinoma were enrolled in the trial. Before TCR sequencing, CD4+ T cells and CD8+ T cells were sorted from peripheral blood as separate populations. The receptor's source is an adult with an advanced solid tumor such as melanoma, head and neck, liver or kidney cancer. The sample was CD4+ or CD8+ T cells sorted from blood, taken in a trial of the OX40 agonist ivuxolimab.

The base sequence is TGCAGCGCGGGTGCGGGGGGGGATGAAGCTTTCTTT. Translated, this gives CSAGAGGDEAFF. Rearrangement joined TRBV29-1 to TRBJ1-1, with a weak D call of TRBD1 (5 bases match). Including the terminal cysteine and phenylalanine, the CDR3 comprises 12 residues. Here the CDR3 DNA is all that survives: 36 bases in frame from base 1. CDR1 SQVTM and CDR2 ANQGSEA are derived from the germline V gene. V gives up 7 bases and J gives up 7 bases, and the segment between their germline ends measures 16 bases.